This entry lists 19 T cell receptor beta chains sequenced from one sample in a study of blood T cell repertoires in COVID-19. Assay used: immunoSEQ multiplex PCR; TCRdb lists only in-frame clones, some missing. The table includes roughly 100,000 clones, 65% to 90% detected once. The sample comprised peripheral blood. These receptor sequences come from a man aged 45-65 years with acute or convalescent COVID-19.

V and J are TRBV7-9 and TRBJ2-7, with D unresolved. Between the trimmed V and J ends, which lost 5 bases and 5 bases, there was a span of 13 bases. This CDR3 contains 13 residues. CDR1 is SEHNR, CDR2 FQNEAQ, per germline (reference sequence). Written as DNA, the CDR3 is TGTGCCAGCAGCCCGAAAGCTAGTCACGAGCAGTACTTC. This translates into CASSPKASHEQYF.

About this clone itself: The sample has other DNA sequences that encode this CDR3 too. CDR3 sequence reads: CASSQVAGAYNEQFF. In DNA, the CDR3 is TGTGCCAGCAGCCAAGTTGCGGGGGCCTACAATGAGCAGTTCTTC. The chain is built from TRBV14 and TRBJ2-1; TRBD2 matches at 7 bases. V trimming: 1 base; J trimming: 2 bases; junction bases outside the gene matches: 2. There are 15 residues in the CDR3. Looked up from germline, CDR1 is SGHDN and CDR2 is FVKESK.

The chain carries TRBV5-6 and TRBJ2-5; maybe TRBD1 (5 bases). The V end was cut by 1 base, the J end by 5 bases, with 12 bases between. CDR3 size: 14 residues. The V gene's germline CDR1 is SGHDT and CDR2 YYEEEE. The CDR3 bases are TGTGCCAGCAGCTTGAGGGGTATTAGGGAGACCCAGTACTTC. Amino acid sequence: CASSLRGIRETQYF. Using reference TRBV5-6 and TRBJ2-5 for the parts outside the CDR3, the full variable domain is DAGVTQSPTHLIKTRGQQVTLRCSPKSGHDTVSWYQQALGQGPQFIFQYYEEEERQRGNFPDRFSGHQFPNYSSELNVNALLLGDSALYLCASSLRGIRETQYFGPGTRLLVL.

The V and J genes are TRBV6-5 and TRBJ1-2; D remains unclear. From germline, CDR1 is MNHEY and CDR2 SVGAGI. V shed 6 bases and J shed 2 bases, with 4 bases lying between them. The CDR3 length is 11 residues. CDR3 in DNA: TGTGCCAGCAGCTTCAACTATGGCTACACCTTC. Its translation is CASSFNYGYTF.

The chain combines TRBV6-5 with TRBJ2-7; D is perhaps TRBD2 (6 bases). V gave up 2 bases and J gave up 2 bases, with 10 bases separating them. The germline CDR1 and CDR2 sequences are MNHEY and SVGAGI. The length of the CDR3 is 14 residues. CDR3 in amino acids: CASSYGGATYEQYF. CDR3 DNA: TGTGCCAGCAGTTACGGCGGGGCCACCTACGAGCAGTACTTC.

This clone was seen only once. The chain links TRBV5-1 to TRBJ2-1, with a possible D match to TRBD2 (6 bases). Germline CDR1 is SGHRS and CDR2 is YFSETQ. The length of the CDR3 is 13 residues. The germline V and J ends were trimmed by 3 bases and 5 bases, with 9 bases remaining between them. The CDR3 sequence: CASSSGVDNEQFF. The CDR3 DNA sequence: TGCGCCAGCAGCTCGGGGGTGGACAATGAGCAGTTCTTC.

This chain uses TRBV5-6 with TRBJ1-4, with 9 nucleotides matching TRBD1. V was pared by 1 base and J by 8 bases, with 6 bases of the junction left unmatched. CDR1 and CDR2 (germline): SGHDT, YYEEEE. This CDR3 is 15 amino acids long. The CDR3 region has the DNA TGTGCCAGCAGCTTGACAACAGGGGGCCCCGAAAAACTGTTTTTT. It codes for CASSLTTGGPEKLFF.

This chain joins TRBV10-1 and TRBJ2-7; 8 bases agree with TRBD1. CDR1 and CDR2 from the germline V gene are WNHNN and SYGVQD (reference sequence). CDR3 length equals 13 residues. Unmatched junction bases numbered 4, after V lost 6 bases and J lost 3 bases. The CDR3 nucleotides read TGCGCCAGCAGAGATACAGGGGGCTACGAGCAGTACTTC. It encodes CASRDTGGYEQYF.

V usage is TRBV24-1 and J usage is TRBJ1-4; 12 bases map to TRBD1. The junction had 4 bases not matched to a gene; V was cut back by 4 bases and J by 2 bases. The germline V gene has CDR1 KGHDR and CDR2 SFDVKD. The CDR3 sequence is 17 residues long. For the CDR3, the DNA is TGTGCCACCAGTGACCCGGGACAGGGGGCGACTAATGAAAAACTGTTTTTT. It codes for CATSDPGQGATNEKLFF.

DNA of the CDR3: TGTGCCAGCACGATTCGAGATAATGAGCAGTTCTTC. It encodes CASTIRDNEQFF. The chain joins TRBV28 to TRBJ2-1; D is uncertain. Trimming removed 7 bases at V and 7 bases at J, with 11 bases between. Germline V gene lookup returns CDR1 MDHEN and CDR2 SYDVKM. This CDR3 is 12 amino acids long.

The gene calls are TRBV7-3 and TRBJ2-3; D not resolved. There are 13 residues in the CDR3. Trimming removed 5 bases at V and 2 bases at J, with 8 bases between. Germline V gene lookup returns CDR1 SGHTA and CDR2 FQGTGA. The CDR3 loop reads CASSQRLTDTQYF. In DNA, the CDR3 is TGTGCCAGCAGCCAGCGACTCACAGATACGCAGTATTTT.

The chain has TRBV19 and TRBJ2-1; D perhaps matches TRBD2 (6 bases). V lost 3 bases to trimming and J lost 4 bases, with 10 bases between them. The germline V gene has CDR1 LNHDA and CDR2 SQIVND (reference sequence). This CDR3 region has 14 residues. The CDR3 protein is CASSIAGMYNEQFF. For the CDR3, the DNA is TGTGCCAGTAGTATTGCGGGGATGTACAATGAGCAGTTCTTC.

This chain uses TRBV27 with TRBJ2-3, with TRBD2 matching over 9 bases. The CDR3 is 15 amino acids. The V gene's germline CDR1 is MNHEY and CDR2 SMNVEV (reference sequence). After removal of 5 bases from V and 6 bases from J, the junction contained 9 bases not matched to a gene. Here the CDR3 reads CASSPPGLAKDTQYF. The CDR3 bases are TGTGCCAGCAGTCCGCCGGGACTAGCTAAGGATACGCAGTATTTT.

The rearrangement uses TRBV30 and TRBJ2-3; 10 nucleotides line up with TRBD2. The germline V gene has CDR1 GTSNPN and CDR2 SVGIG (reference sequence). The CDR3 length is 13 residues. V was clipped by 5 bases and J by 6 bases; unmatched bases: 5. The CDR3 region is CAWQTSGRDTQYF. The CDR3 nucleotides read TGTGCCTGGCAGACTAGCGGGCGGGATACGCAGTATTTT.

The chain links TRBV5-6 to TRBJ1-4; D is uncertain. Germline-derived CDR1 and CDR2 are SGHDT and YYEEEE. This CDR3 comprises 16 residues. Trimming left V 6 bases short and J 4 bases short, with 19 bases between. The CDR3 DNA reads as TGTGCCAGCACCCCGACGGGGTCCACCGATAATGAAAAACTGTTTTTT. It specifies CASTPTGSTDNEKLFF.

This sequence joins TRBV24-1 and TRBJ1-1, with 8 bases lining up with TRBD1. With 3 bases clipped from V and 11 bases from J, the junction kept 4 bases outside the gene matches. The V gene's germline CDR1 is KGHDR and CDR2 SFDVKD. The CDR3 contains 12 residues. CDR3 DNA sequence: TGTGCCACCAGTGATAGGACAGGGTCGGCTTTCTTT. Its protein is CATSDRTGSAFF.

The chain carries TRBV5-6 and TRBJ2-2; D is undetermined. Germline CDR1 reads SGHDT; CDR2 reads YYEEEE. The ends were cut back, 5 bases at V and 1 base at J, with 15 bases in the middle. The CDR3 has 16 amino acids. CDR3 amino acids: CASRPPTSVNTGELFF. CDR3 coding DNA: TGTGCCAGCAGGCCCCCAACAAGCGTGAACACCGGGGAGCTGTTTTTT. The whole variable domain, remainder taken from reference TRBV5-6 and TRBJ2-2, is DAGVTQSPTHLIKTRGQQVTLRCSPKSGHDTVSWYQQALGQGPQFIFQYYEEEERQRGNFPDRFSGHQFPNYSSELNVNALLLGDSALYLCASRPPTSVNTGELFFGEGSRLTVL.

The chain recombines TRBV18 with TRBJ1-2; tentative D call: TRBD1 (5 bases). This CDR3 comprises 13 residues. Looked up from germline, CDR1 is KGHSH and CDR2 is LQKENI. V lost 2 bases to trimming and J lost 4 bases, with 8 bases between them. CDR3 DNA: TGTGCCAGCTCACCAGACAGCACCTATGGCTACACCTTC. It specifies CASSPDSTYGYTF.

The rearrangement links TRBV11-1 to TRBJ2-5; D is perhaps TRBD1 (6 bases). There are 15 residues in the CDR3. Trimming took 2 bases from V and 1 from J, leaving 11 bases between them. Germline assignment: CDR1 SGHAT and CDR2 FQDESV (reference sequence). The CDR3 bases are TGTGCCAGCAGCTTACAGGGGATCGTCCAAGAGACCCAGTACTTC. Translation: CASSLQGIVQETQYF.